This T cell receptor (beta chain) emerged from a study of blood T cell repertoires in COVID-19. Study information: The analysed material was cDNA or gDNA that came from T cells, B-cell-depleted T cells, or PBMCs.

In the authors' workflow: For nucleated cells, counts were estimated from reference gene primer amplification. Clones were read by immunoSEQ multiplex PCR, and TCRdb kept only the in-frame ones, dropping some. That table supplies the V and J calls and clone size; D and trimming were determined from the DNA. The repertoire has approximately 210,000 clones, around four fifths of them found once; the top ten carry about 2.7%. The length of the CDR3 is 15 residues. Per the germline V gene, CDR1 is SGHTA and CDR2 is FQGNSA. V lost 1 base and J lost 4, with 11 bases in between. The chain uses TRBV7-2 and TRBJ1-5; a weak D match, TRBD1 (6 bases). Sequenced material: peripheral blood. This clonotype was obtained from a woman between 40 and 55 years old with active or convalescent COVID-19. The CDR3 region has the DNA TGTGCCAGCAGCTTAGAGGGGCAGGGGAATCAGCCCCAGCATTTT. The encoded protein is CASSLEGQGNQPQHF.